The 29 T cell receptor beta chains listed next were all sequenced from one sample in a study of T cell repertoires in cytomegalovirus infection. Each CDR3 protein is one row after TCRdb ran MiXCR on the reads. The data contain around 740,000 distinct CDR3 sequences, approximately 34% of them singletons. Sequencing was performed on PBMCs. The receptors were sampled from a human donor in good health (CMV status not recorded). Some clones in this sample may be carry-over from other donors' samples.

This clonotype was observed a few times. V is TRBV28 and J is TRBJ2-7, with a tentative D call TRBD2 (5 bases). The CDR3 covers 13 residues. Germline V gene data show CDR1 as MDHEN and CDR2 as SYDVKM. Between the trimmed V and J ends, which lost 8 bases and 4 bases, there was a span of 15 bases. CDR3 sequence (DNA): TGTGCCAGCTCATTTACCGGGGATTACGAGCAGTACTTC. Protein sequence: CASSFTGDYEQYF.

The V gene is TRBV6-2 or TRBV6-3, the J gene TRBJ2-7; 8 bases line up with TRBD2. Per germline, CDR1 MNHEY and CDR2 SVGEGT. The CDR3 length is 14 residues. After removal of 10 bases from V and 0 bases from J, the junction contained 8 bases not matched to a gene. For the CDR3, the DNA is TGTGCCACCAATGGAGCGGGAGCCTCCTACGAGCAGTACTTC. Its translation is CATNGAGASYEQYF.

Note on this clonotype: A junction end diverges from the germline sequence, so it may reflect a read error. This chain uses TRBV28 with TRBJ1-1, with unresolved D. Per germline, CDR1 MDHEN and CDR2 SYDVKM. This CDR3 has 15 residues. CDR3 protein: CASSPPDYSNAEAFF. The CDR3 nucleotides read TGTGCCAGCAGTCCCCCGGATTACTCGAACGCTGAAGCTTTCTTT.

The gene calls are TRBV10-3 and TRBJ1-2, with D hard to call. V lost 0 bases and J 4 bases, leaving 9 bases between the germline ends. The CDR3 covers 14 residues. Looked up from germline, CDR1 is ENHRY and CDR2 is SYGVKD. The chain's CDR3 is CAISESAALYGYTF. The DNA of the CDR3 is TGTGCCATCAGTGAGTCGGCAGCCCTCTATGGCTACACCTTC.

This clonotype was seen more than once but under ten times. The V and J genes are TRBV6-5 and TRBJ1-4; 8 nucleotides agree with TRBD1. J lost 1 base, V lost 5 bases, and 12 bases had no gene match. Looked up from germline, CDR1 is MNHEY and CDR2 is SVGAGI. This CDR3 spans 18 amino acids. The CDR3 loop is CASSRLRAGGITNEKLFF. For the CDR3, the DNA is TGTGCCAGCAGTCGTCTGAGGGCAGGGGGCATAACTAATGAAAAACTGTTTTTT.

This clonotype has a handful of counts. The rearrangement uses TRBV28 and TRBJ2-5; tentatively, D is TRBD1 (6 bases). Germline CDR1 and CDR2: MDHEN and SYDVKM. This CDR3 comprises 16 residues. Trimming took 5 bases from V and 1 from J, leaving 17 bases between them. Here the CDR3 reads CASSPVRGGGQETQYF. The CDR3 nucleotides read TGTGCCAGCAGTCCTGTACGTGGGGGCGGCCAAGAGACCCAGTACTTC.

For this clonotype: The CDR3 does not end in the conserved phenylalanine or tryptophan, so this is likely a read error. This CDR3 is CSSSASHEYSNEKLFL. The CDR3 region has the DNA TGTTCCAGCAGCGCATCTCACGAGTATTCTAATGAAAAACTGTTTTTG. J is TRBJ1-4 and V is TRBV7-9; D uncertain. CDR1 and CDR2 (germline): SEHNR, FQNEAQ (reference sequence). This CDR3 region has 16 residues.

In this sample, this clonotype turned up many times. The chain uses TRBV7-2 and TRBJ1-6; possibly TRBD1 for D (5 bases). CDR1 and CDR2 from the germline V gene are SGHTA and FQGNSA. There are 13 residues in the CDR3. V shed 3 bases and J shed 10 bases, with 10 bases lying between them. Here the CDR3 reads CASSLAGTSPLHF. DNA of the CDR3: TGTGCCAGCAGCTTGGCAGGGACCTCACCCCTCCACTTT.

Ten or more counts support this clonotype. The chain combines TRBV7-2 with TRBJ1-2; D is unclear. Germline V lookup: CDR1 SGHTA, CDR2 FQGNSA. The CDR3 consists of 14 residues. The germline V and J ends were trimmed by 1 base and 3 bases, with 9 bases remaining between them. The CDR3 bases are TGTGCCAGCAGCTTAGTAGGCGATTACTATGGCTACACCTTC. This encodes CASSLVGDYYGYTF.

A few counts support this clonotype. A junction boundary mismatches the germline segment, possibly from a read error. This chain uses TRBV6-1 with TRBJ2-5; D is perhaps TRBD2 (6 bases). Germline CDR1 is MNHNS and CDR2 is SASEGT. The CDR3 totals 14 residues. The CDR3 protein is CASSPGTSQKTQYF. CDR3 nucleotide sequence: TGTGCCAGCAGTCCTGGGACTTCCCAAAAGACCCAGTACTTC.

This clonotype was recorded only once. The chain uses TRBV18 and TRBJ1-2; D not certain. The ends were cut back, 0 bases at V and 3 bases at J, with 14 bases in the middle. CDR1 is KGHSH, CDR2 LQKENI, per germline. CDR3 size: 16 residues. CDR3 DNA: TGTGCCAGCTCACCACCACCCTCTCTCGGGCACTATGGCTACACCTTC. Translation gives CASSPPPSLGHYGYTF.

This chain connects TRBV7-2 to TRBJ2-6; D call uncertain. The germline V gene encodes CDR1 SGHTA and CDR2 FQGNSA. The CDR3 has 15 residues. V shed 2 bases and J shed 0 bases, with 5 bases lying between them. The CDR3 DNA reads TGTGCCAGCAGCTTACAGACCTCTGGGGCCAACGTCCTGACTTTC. This encodes CASSLQTSGANVLTF.

For this clonotype: A much larger clone is a single base away; this may be a read error. This chain links TRBV28 with TRBJ1-5; a possible D gene is TRBD1 (6 bases). The CDR3 is 14 amino acids. Looked up from germline, CDR1 is MDHEN and CDR2 is SYDVKM. The germline V and J ends were trimmed by 7 bases and 11 bases, with 21 bases remaining between them. The DNA of the CDR3 is TGTGCCAGCATCGGGGCCCAGGGGACCGGGACCCAGCATTTT. Its protein product is CASIGAQGTGTQHF.

This clonotype was seen a handful of times. This chain uses TRBV7-9 with TRBJ2-3; D remains ambiguous. Germline CDR1 is SEHNR and CDR2 is FQNEAQ (reference sequence). V lost 8 bases to trimming and J lost 4 bases, with 16 bases between them. The CDR3 runs 14 residues. The CDR3 coding sequence is TGTGCCAGCGTTGACTCGAGATTCCCAGATACGCAGTATTTT. Its translation is CASVDSRFPDTQYF.

The gene calls are TRBV5-6 and TRBJ1-2; maybe TRBD1 (5 bases). This CDR3 comprises 14 residues. Germline CDR1 reads SGHDT; CDR2 reads YYEEEE. V lost 4 bases, J lost 7 bases, and 17 bases lay in between. DNA of the CDR3: TGTGCCAGCAGCCCGGGACTAAAAGTTCTTGGCTACACCTTC. Translation: CASSPGLKVLGYTF.

This clonotype was seen a few times. The chain has TRBV9 and TRBJ2-5, with 10 bases identical to TRBD1. The trim removed 2 bases at V and 4 bases at J, leaving 2 bases unmatched. This CDR3 is 14 amino acids long. The germline gives CDR1 SGDLS, CDR2 YYNGEE. CDR3 sequence: CASSVGQGIETQYF. CDR3 nucleotides: TGTGCCAGCAGCGTGGGACAGGGGATAGAGACCCAGTACTTC.

CDR3 sequence reads: CASSQERSYNSPLHF. The CDR3 DNA reads TGTGCCAGCAGCCAGGAACGGAGTTATAATTCACCCCTCCACTTT. This chain uses TRBV4-2 with TRBJ1-6; D uncertain. Germline CDR1 LGHNA, CDR2 YNFKEQ. This CDR3 contains 15 residues. The V end was cut by 3 bases, the J end by 4 bases, with 10 bases between.

The J gene is TRBJ2-1, the V gene TRBV7-6; a possible D gene is TRBD2 (6 bases). The CDR3 loop spans 14 amino acids. Trimming left V 6 bases short and J 8 bases short, with 17 bases between. Germline CDR1 reads SGHVS; CDR2 reads FNYEAQ. Here the CDR3 reads CASSRETSIDEQFF. The CDR3 DNA sequence: TGTGCCAGCAGTCGAGAGACTAGTATAGATGAGCAGTTCTTC.

This clonotype was detected once. This sequence joins TRBV5-1 and TRBJ1-6; 9 bases map to TRBD1. The CDR3 covers 14 residues. Germline assignment: CDR1 SGHRS and CDR2 YFSETQ. After removal of 4 bases from V and 10 bases from J, the junction contained 6 bases not matched to a gene. The CDR3 loop is CASSGGQGWSPLHF. The CDR3 region has the DNA TGCGCCAGCAGCGGCGGACAGGGGTGGTCACCCCTCCACTTT. Based on the CDR3 plus reference TRBV5-1 and TRBJ1-6, the full variable domain is KAGVTQTPRYLIKTRGQQVTLSCSPISGHRSVSWYQQTPGQGLQFLFEYFSETQRNKGNFPGRFSGRQFSNSRSEMNVSTLELGDSALYLCASSGGQGWSPLHFGNGTRLTVT.

The chain uses TRBV7-2 and TRBJ2-5, with a possible D match to TRBD1 (6 bases). Germline values: CDR1 SGHTA, CDR2 FQGNSA. V was trimmed by 1 base and J by 3 bases, leaving 15 bases between them. The CDR3 contains 16 residues. The CDR3: CASSLVGNRVEETQYF. CDR3 DNA: TGTGCCAGCAGCTTAGTTGGCAACAGGGTAGAAGAGACCCAGTACTTC.

This chain joins TRBV5-6 and TRBJ1-2; D ambiguous. Deletions cut 4 bases from V and 4 bases from J, with 17 bases between. From germline, CDR1 is SGHDT and CDR2 YYEEEE. The CDR3 covers 15 residues. The CDR3 coding sequence is TGTGCCAGCAGCAGTGGGCTACAGAGTAGCTATGGCTACACCTTC. Translation gives CASSSGLQSSYGYTF.

The sample holds many counts of this clonotype. The chain is built from TRBV7-2 and TRBJ2-3; D is ambiguous. V was trimmed by 2 bases and J by 1 base, leaving 10 bases between them. CDR3 size: 15 residues. From germline, CDR1 is SGHTA and CDR2 FQGNSA. For the CDR3, the DNA is TGTGCCAGCAGCTTATGGGCCGTGGGCACAGATACGCAGTATTTT. Translated, it gives CASSLWAVGTDTQYF.

This chain connects TRBV5-1 to TRBJ2-7; D uncertain. With 5 bases removed from V and 7 bases from J, the gap between germline ends came to 10 bases. The CDR3 spans 11 residues. CDR1 and CDR2 (germline): SGHRS, YFSETQ. The DNA for the CDR3 is TGCGCCAGCAGATATGGGCAAGAGCAGTACTTC. Translating it yields CASRYGQEQYF.

The rearrangement uses TRBV28 and TRBJ2-7, with 10 bases fitting TRBD2. Unmatched junction bases numbered 3, after V lost 5 bases and J lost 2 bases. This CDR3 comprises 14 residues. The germline CDR1 and CDR2 sequences are MDHEN and SYDVKM. The CDR3 reads CASSESGRAYEQYF. CDR3 coding DNA: TGTGCCAGCAGTGAAAGCGGGAGGGCCTACGAGCAGTACTTC.

This clonotype was recorded many times. This chain uses TRBV7-2 with TRBJ1-2, with 7 positions matching TRBD1. The CDR3 covers 13 residues. CDR1 and CDR2 (germline): SGHTA, FQGNSA. J gave up 7 bases and V 5 bases, and 7 bases lay outside the gene matches. The CDR3 nucleotides are TGTGCCAGCAGCCCGACAGGGCCAGCTGGCTACACCTTC. Protein sequence: CASSPTGPAGYTF.

This clonotype was counted between two and nine times. The chain couples TRBV7-8 to TRBJ2-1; perhaps TRBD1 as D (5 bases). This CDR3 region has 15 residues. Trimming pared 4 bases from V and 0 bases from J, leaving 10 bases between. Germline V gives CDR1 SGHVS, CDR2 FQNEAQ. The CDR3: CASSSDINSYNEQFF. The CDR3 nucleotides read TGTGCCAGCAGCTCGGACATAAACTCCTACAATGAGCAGTTCTTC.

This clonotype appeared a single time. A read error may be the cause here, since a much bigger clone is one base away. The conserved phenylalanine or tryptophan normally closing the CDR3 is absent here, so this likely arose from a read error. The V gene is TRBV7-3, the J gene TRBJ2-7; no reliable D call. Trimming took off 5 bases at V and 6 bases at J, with 14 bases between the two ends. CDR3 length: 13 amino acids. Germline values: CDR1 SGHTA, CDR2 FQGTGA. CDR3 DNA sequence: TGTGCCAGCAGCCCTAACCCTCGGGCCGAGCAGTACTTA. Its translation: CASSPNPRAEQYL.

V gene TRBV7-6 combines with J gene TRBJ1-1, with no clear D. V was clipped by 5 bases and J by 4 bases, with 20 bases between them. CDR3 length equals 16 residues. CDR1 is SGHVS, CDR2 FNYEAQ, per germline. The CDR3: CASSPHPEGRGTEAFF. In nucleotides, the CDR3 is TGTGCCAGCAGCCCCCACCCAGAAGGTCGGGGCACTGAAGCTTTCTTT. Together with reference TRBV7-6 and TRBJ1-1, the CDR3 gives the full variable domain: GAGVSQSPRYKVTKRGQDVALRCDPISGHVSLYWYRQALGQGPEFLTYFNYEAQQDKSGLPNDRFSAERPEGSISTLTIQRTEQRDSAMYRCASSPHPEGRGTEAFFGQGTRLTVV.

This sequence joins TRBV4-2 and TRBJ1-5, with 8 bases identical to TRBD1. Losses at the gene ends were 0 bases for V and 0 bases for J; bases not matched to a gene: 7. This CDR3 is 18 amino acids long. The V gene's germline CDR1 is LGHNA and CDR2 YNFKEQ. The CDR3 coding sequence is TGTGCCAGCAGCCAAGATTCCAGGGGGCTCTCTAGCAATCAGCCCCAGCATTTT. It yields the protein CASSQDSRGLSSNQPQHF.